This T cell receptor (beta chain) was sequenced for a study of blood T cell repertoires in COVID-19. CDR3 length: 13 amino acids. The V end was cut by 7 bases, the J end by 8 bases, with 17 bases between. Per the germline V gene, CDR1 is MNHNY and CDR2 is SVGAGI (reference sequence). Sequenced by immunoSEQ multiplex PCR; TCRdb stores in-frame clones only, minus some. Among about 280,000 clones listed, 75% to 90% were seen once. This clonotype was sampled from a woman aged 45-65 years who had recovered from COVID-19. The genes are TRBV6-6 and TRBJ1-2; D gene ambiguous. Sequenced input: peripheral blood. CDR3 nucleotide sequence: TGTGCCAGCACCATTTTGGGCTCAAGGGGCTACACCTTC. Protein: CASTILGSRGYTF.